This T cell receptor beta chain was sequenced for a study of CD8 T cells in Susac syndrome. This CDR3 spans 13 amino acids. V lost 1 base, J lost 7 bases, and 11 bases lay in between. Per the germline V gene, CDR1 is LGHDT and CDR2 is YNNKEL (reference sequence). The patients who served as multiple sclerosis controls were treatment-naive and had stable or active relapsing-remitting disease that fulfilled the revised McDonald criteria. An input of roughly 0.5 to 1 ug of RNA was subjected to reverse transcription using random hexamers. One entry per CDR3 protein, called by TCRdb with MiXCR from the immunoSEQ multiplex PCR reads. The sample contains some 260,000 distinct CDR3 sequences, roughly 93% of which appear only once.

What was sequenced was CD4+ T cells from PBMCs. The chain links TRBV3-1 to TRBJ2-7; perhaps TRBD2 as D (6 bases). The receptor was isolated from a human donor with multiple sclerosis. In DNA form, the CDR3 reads TGTGCCAGCAGCCAAGTCCCGGAGGGAGAGCAGTACTTC. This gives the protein CASSQVPEGEQYF.